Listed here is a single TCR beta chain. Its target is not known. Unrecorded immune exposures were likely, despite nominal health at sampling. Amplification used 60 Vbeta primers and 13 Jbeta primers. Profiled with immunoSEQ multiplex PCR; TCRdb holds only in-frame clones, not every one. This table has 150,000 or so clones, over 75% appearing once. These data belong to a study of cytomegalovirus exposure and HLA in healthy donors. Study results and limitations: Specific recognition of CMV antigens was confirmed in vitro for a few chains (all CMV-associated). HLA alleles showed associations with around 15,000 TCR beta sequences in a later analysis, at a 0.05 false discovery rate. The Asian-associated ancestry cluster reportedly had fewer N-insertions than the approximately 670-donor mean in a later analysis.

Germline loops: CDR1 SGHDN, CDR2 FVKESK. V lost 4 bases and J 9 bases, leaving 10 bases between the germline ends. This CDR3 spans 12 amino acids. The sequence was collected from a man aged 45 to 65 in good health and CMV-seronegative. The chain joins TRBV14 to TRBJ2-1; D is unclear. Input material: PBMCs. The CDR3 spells CASSLPWSEQFF. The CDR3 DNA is TGTGCCAGCAGCCTCCCCTGGAGTGAGCAGTTCTTC. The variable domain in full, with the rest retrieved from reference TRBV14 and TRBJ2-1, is EAGVTQFPSHSVIEKGQTVTLRCDPISGHDNLYWYRRVMGKEIKFLLHFVKESKQDESGMPNNRFLAERTGGTYSTLKVQPAELEDSGVYFCASSLPWSEQFFGPGTRLTVL.